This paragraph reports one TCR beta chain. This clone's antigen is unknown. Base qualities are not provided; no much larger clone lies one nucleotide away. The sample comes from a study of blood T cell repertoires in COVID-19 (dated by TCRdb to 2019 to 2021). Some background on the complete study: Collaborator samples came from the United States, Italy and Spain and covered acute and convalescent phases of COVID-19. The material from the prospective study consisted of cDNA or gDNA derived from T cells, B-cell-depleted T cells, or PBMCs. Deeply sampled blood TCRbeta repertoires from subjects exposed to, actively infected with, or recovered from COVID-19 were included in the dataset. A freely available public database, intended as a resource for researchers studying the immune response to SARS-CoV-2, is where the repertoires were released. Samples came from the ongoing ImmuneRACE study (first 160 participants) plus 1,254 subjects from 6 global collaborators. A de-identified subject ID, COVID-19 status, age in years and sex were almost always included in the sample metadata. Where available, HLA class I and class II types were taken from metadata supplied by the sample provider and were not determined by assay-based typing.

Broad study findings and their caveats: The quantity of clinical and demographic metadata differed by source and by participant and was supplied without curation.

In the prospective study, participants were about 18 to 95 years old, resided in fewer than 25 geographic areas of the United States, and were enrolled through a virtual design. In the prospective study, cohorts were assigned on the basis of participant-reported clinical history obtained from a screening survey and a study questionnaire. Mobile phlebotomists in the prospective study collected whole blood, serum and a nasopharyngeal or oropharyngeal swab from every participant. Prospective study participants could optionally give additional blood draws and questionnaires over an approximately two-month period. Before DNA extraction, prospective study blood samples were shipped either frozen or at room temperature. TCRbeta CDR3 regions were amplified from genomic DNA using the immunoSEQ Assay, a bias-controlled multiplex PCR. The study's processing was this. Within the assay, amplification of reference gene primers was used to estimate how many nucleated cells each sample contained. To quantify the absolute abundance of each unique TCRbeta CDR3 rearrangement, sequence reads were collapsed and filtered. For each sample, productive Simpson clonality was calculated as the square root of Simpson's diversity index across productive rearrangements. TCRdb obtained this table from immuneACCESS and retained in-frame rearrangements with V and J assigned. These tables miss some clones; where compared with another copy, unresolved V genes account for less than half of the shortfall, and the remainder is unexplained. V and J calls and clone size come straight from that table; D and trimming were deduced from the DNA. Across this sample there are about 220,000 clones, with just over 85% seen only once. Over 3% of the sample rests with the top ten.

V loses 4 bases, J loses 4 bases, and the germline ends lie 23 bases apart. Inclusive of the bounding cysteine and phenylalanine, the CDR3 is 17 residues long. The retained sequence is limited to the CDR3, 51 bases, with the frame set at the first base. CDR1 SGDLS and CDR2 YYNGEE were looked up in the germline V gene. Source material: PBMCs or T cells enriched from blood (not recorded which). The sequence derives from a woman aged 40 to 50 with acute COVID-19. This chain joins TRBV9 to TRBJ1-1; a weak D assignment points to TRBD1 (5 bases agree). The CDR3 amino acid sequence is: CASSLKNDGQGITEAFF. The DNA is TGTGCCAGCAGCCTAAAAAACGATGGGCAGGGAATCACTGAAGCTTTCTTT.